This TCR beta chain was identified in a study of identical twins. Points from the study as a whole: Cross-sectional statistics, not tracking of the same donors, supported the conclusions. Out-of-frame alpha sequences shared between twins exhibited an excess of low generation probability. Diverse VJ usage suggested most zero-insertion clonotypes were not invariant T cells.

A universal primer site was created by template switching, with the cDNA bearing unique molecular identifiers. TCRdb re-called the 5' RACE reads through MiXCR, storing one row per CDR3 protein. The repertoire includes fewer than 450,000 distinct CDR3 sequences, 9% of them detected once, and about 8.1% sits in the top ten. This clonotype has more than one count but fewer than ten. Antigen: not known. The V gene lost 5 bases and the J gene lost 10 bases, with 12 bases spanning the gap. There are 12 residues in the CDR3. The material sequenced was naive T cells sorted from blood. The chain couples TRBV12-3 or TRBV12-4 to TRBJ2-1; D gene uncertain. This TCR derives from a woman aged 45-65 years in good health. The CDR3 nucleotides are TGTGCCAGCAGTAAACAGAGGAACGAGCAGTTCTTC. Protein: CASSKQRNEQFF.